The clone carrying this T cell receptor beta chain was observed a handful of times. The antigen is undetermined. V lost 1 base to trimming and J lost 7 bases; unmatched junction nucleotides: 6. This CDR3 has 14 amino acids. CDR1 is LNHDA and CDR2 is SQIVND in the germline V gene (reference sequence). The record originates from a study of tumor-infiltrating lymphocytes in localized non-small cell lung cancer. Notes on the study in general: Immunotypes IM1 and IM2 had similar TCR-derived T-cell fractions.

The assay was immunoSEQ multiplex PCR, and TCRdb's table has in-frame clones only and misses some. The data show 11,000 to 15,000 clones, nearly 70% seen once. This rearrangement joins TRBV19 to TRBJ1-1, with TRBD1 identical over 7 bases. The sequence was collected from a human donor with non-small cell lung cancer. What was sequenced was uninvolved lung tissue not adjacent to the tumor. CDR3 coding DNA: TGTGCCAGTAGTATAGGGACAGGCAACTTTGAAGCTTTCTTT. It is translated as CASSIGTGNFEAFF.